These T cell receptor beta chains were read from a single sample in a study of cytomegalovirus exposure and HLA in healthy donors. Repertoires were generated with immunoSEQ multiplex PCR, while TCRdb's copy carries only in-frame clones and drops some. The table has about 140,000 clones, roughly 79% seen once. The specimen sequenced was PBMCs. These TCRs come from a male donor in good health and CMV-seronegative. Each CDR3 is given with its conserved first and last residue. The order of the fields is clone size, J gene, V gene, D gene, CDR3 protein, CDR3 DNA. A D gene is named only where the DNA matches it firmly. Clone sizes are given selectively: once, few, many, or a class where the clone is expanded.

once | TRBJ1-2 | TRBV7-2 | TRBD1 | CASSRRTGDGYTF | TGTGCCAGCAGCAGGAGGACAGGGGATGGCTACACCTTC
NA | TRBJ2-7 | TRBV23-1 | TRBD1 | CASSQLVVRDRGYEQYF | TGCGCCAGCAGTCAATTGGTAGTTCGGGACAGGGGCTACGAGCAGTACTTC
once | TRBJ2-7 | TRBV5-6 | TRBD1 | CASSSTRDSSYEQYF | TGTGCCAGCAGCTCGACCAGGGACAGTTCCTACGAGCAGTACTTC
NA | TRBJ2-7 | TRBV7-9 | NA | CASSPPAGGYYEQYF | TGTGCCAGCAGCCCCCCGGCGGGCGGATACTACGAGCAGTACTTC
few | TRBJ1-1 | TRBV7-9 | NA | CASSGKDSNTEAFF | TGTGCCAGCAGCGGAAAGGACAGCAACACTGAAGCTTTCTTT
NA | TRBJ1-1 | TRBV12-5 | NA | CASGPGGSEAFF | TGTGCTAGTGGCCCCGGAGGCTCTGAAGCTTTCTTT
NA | TRBJ1-2 | TRBV18 | NA | CASSPLIRASSRSYGYTF | TGTGCCAGCTCACCACTCATCAGGGCCTCGTCTCGGAGCTATGGCTACACCTTC
NA | TRBJ1-5 | TRBV7-3 | TRBD1 | CASSRVPGQVSIDQPQHF | TGTGCCAGCAGCCGCGTCCCGGGACAGGTTAGCATCGATCAGCCCCAGCATTTT
NA | TRBJ1-2 | TRBV27 | NA | CASSFREGSYGYTF | TGTGCCAGCAGTTTTCGGGAGGGCTCCTATGGCTACACCTTC
once | TRBJ1-5 | TRBV2 | NA | CASSGTSGPQHF | TGTGCCAGCAGCGGGACATCGGGGCCCCAGCATTTT
NA | TRBJ2-3 | TRBV19 | TRBD2 | CASSLLAGVSDTQYF | TGTGCCAGTAGTCTACTAGCGGGAGTATCAGATACGCAGTATTTT
NA | TRBJ1-1 | TRBV5-1 | NA | CASRGNTEAFF | TGCGCCAGCCGGGGTAACACTGAAGCTTTCTTC
NA | TRBJ1-2 | TRBV29-1 | TRBD1 | CSVGQGARYGYTF | TGCAGCGTTGGACAGGGGGCGAGGTATGGCTACACCTTC
NA | TRBJ1-5 | TRBV7-2 | TRBD1 | CASSPGQGGTQPQHF | TGTGCCAGCAGCCCTGGACAGGGGGGGACTCAGCCCCAGCATTTT
NA | TRBJ2-7 | TRBV7-8 | NA | CASSLDRAYEQYF | TGTGCCAGCAGCTTAGACCGAGCCTACGAGCAGTACTTC
once | TRBJ2-1 | TRBV19 | NA | CASSIDGAEQFF | TGTGCCAGTAGTATAGATGGGGCAGAGCAGTTCTTC
NA | TRBJ2-7 | TRBV19 | TRBD1 | CASSARQGAHEQYF | TGTGCCAGTAGTGCTAGACAGGGTGCGCACGAGCAGTACTTC
NA | TRBJ2-5 | TRBV7-3 | NA | CASSARIWETQYF | TGTGCCAGCAGCGCGCGAATTTGGGAGACCCAGTACTTC
NA | TRBJ2-3 | TRBV5-1 | NA | CASSLDLAADTQYF | TGCGCCAGCAGCTTGGATTTGGCGGCAGATACGCAGTATTTT
NA | TRBJ1-1 | TRBV5-1 | TRBD1 | CASSRGQGERVAFF | TGCGCCAGCAGCCGGGGACAGGGGGAAAGGGTAGCTTTCTTT
NA | TRBJ2-7 | TRBV5-1 | NA | CASSPAADTSYEQYF | TGCGCCAGCAGCCCCGCCGCCGACACTTCCTACGAGCAGTACTTC
few | TRBJ1-5 | TRBV12-2 | NA | CASRFDMRGNSNQPQHF | TGTGCAAGTCGCTTCGATATGCGAGGAAATAGCAATCAGCCCCAGCATTTT
NA | TRBJ1-2 | TRBV10-3 | NA | CAISDRGYYGYTF | TGTGCCATCAGTGACAGAGGATACTATGGCTACACCTTC
NA | TRBJ1-1 | TRBV10-1 | NA | CASSYTQGPEAFF | TGCGCCAGCAGCTACACTCAGGGGCCTGAAGCTTTCTTT
NA | TRBJ2-2 | TRBV7-3 | TRBD2 | CASSLLGLAGGTGELFF | TGTGCCAGCAGCTTATTGGGACTAGCGGGGGGCACCGGGGAGCTGTTTTTT
NA | TRBJ1-6 | TRBV14 | NA | CASSQGNRASYNSPLHF | TGTGCCAGCAGCCAAGGGAACAGGGCATCCTATAATTCACCCCTCCACTTT
NA | TRBJ2-6 | TRBV11-2 | NA | CASSPRVSGANVLTF | TGTGCCAGCAGCCCCCGGGTCTCTGGGGCCAACGTCCTGACTTTC
once | TRBJ1-1 | TRBV19 | NA | CASTRRGLPLNTEAFF | TGTGCCAGTACTCGAAGGGGTCTCCCCCTGAACACTGAAGCTTTCTTT
NA | TRBJ2-3 | TRBV5-1 | TRBD2 | CASRPTLAGRTDTQYF | TGCGCCAGCAGACCCACCTTAGCGGGGCGTACAGATACGCAGTATTTT
NA | TRBJ2-3 | TRBV29-1 | TRBD1 | CSVARGVRGPTDTQYF | TGCAGCGTTGCCCGGGGTGTCAGGGGGCCCACAGATACGCAGTATTTT
few | TRBJ1-3 | TRBV30 | NA | CASRGSSGNTIYF | TGTGCCAGCCGAGGGAGCTCTGGAAACACCATATATTTT
NA | TRBJ2-5 | TRBV6-6 | NA | CASSWRQYQETQYF | TGTGCCAGCAGTTGGAGGCAGTACCAAGAGACCCAGTACTTC
NA | TRBJ2-1 | TRBV10-1 | NA | CASSLGGSSYNEQFF | TGCGCCAGCAGTTTGGGGGGTAGCTCCTACAATGAGCAGTTCTTC
NA | TRBJ2-1 | TRBV6-1 | TRBD2 | CASLDGGSKNEQFF | TGTGCCAGCCTCGACGGGGGGTCGAAGAATGAGCAGTTCTTC
few | TRBJ1-4 | TRBV5-4 | TRBD1 | CASSFGQGTEKLFF | TGTGCCAGCAGCTTTGGACAGGGGACAGAAAAACTGTTTTTT
NA | TRBJ1-3 | TRBV13 | TRBD1 | CASSLTGFSGNTIYF | TGTGCCAGCAGCTTGACAGGGTTCTCTGGAAACACCATATATTTT
NA | TRBJ1-1 | TRBV30 | NA | CAWSGGVADTEAFF | TGTGCCTGGAGTGGCGGGGTCGCGGACACTGAAGCTTTCTTT
NA | TRBJ1-1 | TRBV7-8 | TRBD1 | CASSSSGGERNTEAFF | TGTGCCAGCAGCTCCTCAGGGGGCGAAAGGAACACTGAAGCTTTCTTT
NA | TRBJ1-1 | TRBV4-2 | NA | CASSQDDGQKAFF | TGTGCCAGCAGCCAAGACGATGGACAGAAAGCTTTCTTT
NA | TRBJ1-4 | TRBV11-2 | NA | CASSLEPLSGGGANEKLFF | TGTGCCAGCAGCTTAGAGCCTCTCTCGGGAGGGGGGGCAAATGAAAAACTGTTTTTT
NA | TRBJ2-5 | TRBV4-2 | NA | CASSQGDYQETQYF | TGTGCCAGCAGCCAAGGGGACTACCAAGAGACCCAGTACTTC
once | TRBJ1-3 | TRBV6-1 | NA | CASSEFGGVLTGNTIYF | TGTGCCAGCAGTGAATTTGGAGGGGTTCTGACTGGAAACACCATATATTTT
NA | TRBJ2-5 | TRBV30 | NA | CAWRQLGETQYF | TGTGCCTGGAGGCAACTAGGAGAGACCCAGTACTTC
NA | TRBJ2-5 | TRBV29-1 | TRBD1 | CSVEGTGGSVETQYF | TGCAGCGTTGAGGGGACAGGGGGTAGTGTGGAGACCCAGTACTTC
NA | TRBJ1-2 | TRBV5-1 | TRBD1 | CASSKDRGPGYTF | TGCGCCAGCAGCAAAGACAGGGGGCCTGGCTACACCTTC
NA | TRBJ2-3 | TRBV5-1 | TRBD2 | CASSLGSGRGTDTQYF | TGCGCCAGCAGCTTGGGGAGCGGGAGAGGCACAGATACGCAGTATTTT
NA | TRBJ2-1 | TRBV4-2 | TRBD2 | CASSQPASGIGQFF | TGTGCCAGCAGCCAACCCGCTAGCGGGATAGGGCAGTTCTTC